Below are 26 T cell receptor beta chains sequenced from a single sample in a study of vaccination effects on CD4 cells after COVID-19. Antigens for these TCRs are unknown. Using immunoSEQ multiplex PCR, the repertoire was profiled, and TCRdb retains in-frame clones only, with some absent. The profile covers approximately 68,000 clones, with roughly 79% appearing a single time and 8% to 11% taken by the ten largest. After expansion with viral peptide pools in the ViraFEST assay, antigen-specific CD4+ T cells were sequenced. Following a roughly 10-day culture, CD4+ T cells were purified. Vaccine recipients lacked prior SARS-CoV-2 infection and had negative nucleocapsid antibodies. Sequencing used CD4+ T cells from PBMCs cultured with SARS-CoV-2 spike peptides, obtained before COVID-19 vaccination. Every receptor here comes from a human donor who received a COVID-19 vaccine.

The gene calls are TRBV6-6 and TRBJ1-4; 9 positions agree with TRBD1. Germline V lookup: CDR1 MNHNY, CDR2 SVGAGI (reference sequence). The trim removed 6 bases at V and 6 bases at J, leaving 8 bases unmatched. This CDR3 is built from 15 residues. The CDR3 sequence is CASSNQGQGDEKLFF. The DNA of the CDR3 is TGTGCCAGCAGCAATCAGGGACAGGGAGATGAAAAACTGTTTTTT.

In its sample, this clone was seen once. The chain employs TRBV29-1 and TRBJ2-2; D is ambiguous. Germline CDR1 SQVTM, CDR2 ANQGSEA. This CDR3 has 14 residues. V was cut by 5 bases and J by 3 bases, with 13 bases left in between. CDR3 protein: CSVCPASDTGELFF. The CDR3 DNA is TGCAGCGTTTGCCCCGCCAGTGACACCGGGGAGCTGTTTTTT.

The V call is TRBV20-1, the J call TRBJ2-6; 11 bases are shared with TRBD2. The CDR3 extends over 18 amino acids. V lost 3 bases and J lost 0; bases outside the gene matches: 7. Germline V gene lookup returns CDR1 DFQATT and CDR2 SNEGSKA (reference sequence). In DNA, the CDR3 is TGCAGTGCTAGTTCGGGGACTAGCGGAATCTCTGGGGCCAACGTCCTGACTTTC. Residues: CSASSGTSGISGANVLTF.

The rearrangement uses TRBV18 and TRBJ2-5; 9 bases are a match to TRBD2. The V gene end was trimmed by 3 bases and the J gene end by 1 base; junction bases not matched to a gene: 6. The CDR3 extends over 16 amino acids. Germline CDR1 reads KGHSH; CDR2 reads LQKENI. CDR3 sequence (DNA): TGTGCCAGCTCACCTAGCGGCGGGGGGGTCCAAGAGACCCAGTACTTC. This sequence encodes CASSPSGGGVQETQYF.

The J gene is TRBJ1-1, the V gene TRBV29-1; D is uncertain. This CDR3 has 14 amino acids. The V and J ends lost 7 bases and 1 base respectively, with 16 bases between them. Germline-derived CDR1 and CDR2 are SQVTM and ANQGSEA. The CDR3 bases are TGCAGCGCCATCGTAGGGCCCGGGAACACTGAAGCTTTCTTT. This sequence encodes CSAIVGPGNTEAFF.

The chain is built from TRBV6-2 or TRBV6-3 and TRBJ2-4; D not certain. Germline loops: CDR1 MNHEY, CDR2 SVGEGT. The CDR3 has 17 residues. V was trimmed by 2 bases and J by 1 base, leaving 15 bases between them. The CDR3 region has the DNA TGTGCCAGCAGTTACGATTGGGGATCCGGTGCCAAAAACATTCAGTACTTC. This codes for CASSYDWGSGAKNIQYF.

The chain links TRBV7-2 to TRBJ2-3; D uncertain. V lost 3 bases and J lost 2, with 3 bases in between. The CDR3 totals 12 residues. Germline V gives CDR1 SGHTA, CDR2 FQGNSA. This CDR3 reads CASSFYTDTQYF. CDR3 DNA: TGTGCCAGCAGCTTTTACACAGATACGCAGTATTTT.

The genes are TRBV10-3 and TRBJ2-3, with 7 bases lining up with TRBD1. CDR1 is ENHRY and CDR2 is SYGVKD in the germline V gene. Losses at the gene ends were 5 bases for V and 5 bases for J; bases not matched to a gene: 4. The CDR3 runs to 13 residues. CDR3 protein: CAISWTGQDTQYF. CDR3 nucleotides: TGTGCCATCAGTTGGACAGGACAAGATACGCAGTATTTT.

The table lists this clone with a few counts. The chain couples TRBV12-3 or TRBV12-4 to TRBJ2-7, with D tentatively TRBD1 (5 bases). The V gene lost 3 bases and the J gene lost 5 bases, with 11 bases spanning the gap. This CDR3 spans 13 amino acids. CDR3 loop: CASSFWGMDEQYV. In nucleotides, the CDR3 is TGTGCCAGCAGTTTCTGGGGCATGGACGAGCAGTACGTC.

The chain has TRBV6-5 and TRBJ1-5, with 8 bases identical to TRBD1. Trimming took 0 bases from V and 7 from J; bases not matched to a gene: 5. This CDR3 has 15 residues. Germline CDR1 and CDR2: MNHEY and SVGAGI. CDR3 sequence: CASSYSGTGEQPQHF. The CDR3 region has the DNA TGTGCCAGCAGTTACTCAGGGACAGGTGAACAGCCCCAGCATTTT.

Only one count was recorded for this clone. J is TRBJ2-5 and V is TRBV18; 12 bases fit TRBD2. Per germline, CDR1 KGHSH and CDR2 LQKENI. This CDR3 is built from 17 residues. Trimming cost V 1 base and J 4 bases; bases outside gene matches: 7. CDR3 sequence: CASSPRQTSGGGETQYF. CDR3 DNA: TGTGCCAGCTCACCACGCCAGACTAGCGGGGGAGGAGAGACCCAGTACTTC.

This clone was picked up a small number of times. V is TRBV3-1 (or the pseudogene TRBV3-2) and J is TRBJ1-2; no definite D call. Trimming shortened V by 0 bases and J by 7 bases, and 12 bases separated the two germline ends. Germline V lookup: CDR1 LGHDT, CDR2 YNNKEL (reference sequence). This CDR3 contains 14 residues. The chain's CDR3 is CASSQDWSGRGYTF. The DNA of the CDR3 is TGTGCCAGCAGCCAAGATTGGTCAGGACGTGGCTACACCTTC.

The CDR3 spells CASSPHGQGSNQPQHF. In DNA form, the CDR3 reads TGTGCCAGCAGTCCACACGGACAGGGTAGCAATCAGCCCCAGCATTTT. The chain has TRBV27 and TRBJ1-5; 8 nucleotides agree with TRBD1. CDR1 and CDR2 (germline): MNHEY, SMNVEV (reference sequence). The CDR3 is 16 amino acids. Losses at the gene ends were 5 bases for V and 0 bases for J; bases not matched to a gene: 6.

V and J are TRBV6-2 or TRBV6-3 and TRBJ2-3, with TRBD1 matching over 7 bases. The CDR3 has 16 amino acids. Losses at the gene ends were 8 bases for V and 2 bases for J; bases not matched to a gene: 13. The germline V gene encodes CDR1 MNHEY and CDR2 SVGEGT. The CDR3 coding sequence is TGTGCCAGCCGCCCCCACCCGGGACAGCTCACAGATACGCAGTATTTT. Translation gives CASRPHPGQLTDTQYF.

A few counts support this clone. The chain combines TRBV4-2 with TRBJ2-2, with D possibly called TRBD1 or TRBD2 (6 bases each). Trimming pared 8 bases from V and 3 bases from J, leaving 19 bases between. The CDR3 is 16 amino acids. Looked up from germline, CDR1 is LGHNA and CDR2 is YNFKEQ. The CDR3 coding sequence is TGTGCCAGCTCGTCAGTAGGGGGGTCCGACACCGGGGAGCTGTTTTTT. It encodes CASSSVGGSDTGELFF.

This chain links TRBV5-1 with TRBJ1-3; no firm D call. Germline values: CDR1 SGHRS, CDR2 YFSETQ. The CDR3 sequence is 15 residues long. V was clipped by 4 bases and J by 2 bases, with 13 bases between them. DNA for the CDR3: TGCGCCAGCAGCCCAATTTCAACCCCTGGAAACACCATATATTTT. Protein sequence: CASSPISTPGNTIYF.

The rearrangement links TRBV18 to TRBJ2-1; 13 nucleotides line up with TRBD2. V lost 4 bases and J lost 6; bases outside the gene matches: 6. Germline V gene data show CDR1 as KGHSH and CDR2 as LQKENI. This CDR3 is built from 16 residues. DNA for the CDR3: TGTGCCAGCTCACATACCGGGACTAGCGGGGCCAATGAGCAGTTCTTC. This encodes CASSHTGTSGANEQFF.

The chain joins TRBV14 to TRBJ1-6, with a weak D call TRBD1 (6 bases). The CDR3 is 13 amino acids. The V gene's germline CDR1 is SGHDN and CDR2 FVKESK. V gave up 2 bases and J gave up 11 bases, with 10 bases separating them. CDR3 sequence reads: CASSQFEGAPLHF. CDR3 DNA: TGTGCCAGCAGCCAATTTGAGGGGGCACCCCTCCACTTT.

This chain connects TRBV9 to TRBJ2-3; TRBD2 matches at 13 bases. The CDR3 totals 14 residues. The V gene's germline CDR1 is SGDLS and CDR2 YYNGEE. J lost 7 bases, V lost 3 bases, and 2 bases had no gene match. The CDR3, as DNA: TGTGCCAGCAGCGCCGGGACTAGCGGGAATACGCAGTATTTT. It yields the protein CASSAGTSGNTQYF. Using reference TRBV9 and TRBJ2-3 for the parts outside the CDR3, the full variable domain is DSGVTQTPKHLITATGQRVTLRCSPRSGDLSVYWYQQSLDQGLQFLIQYYNGEERAKGNILERFSAQQFPDLHSELNLSSLELGDSALYFCASSAGTSGNTQYFGPGTRLTVL.

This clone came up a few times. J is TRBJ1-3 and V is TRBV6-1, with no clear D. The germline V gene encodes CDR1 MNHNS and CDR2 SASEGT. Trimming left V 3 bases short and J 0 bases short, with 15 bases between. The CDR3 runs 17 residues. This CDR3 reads CASSDISAGNSGNTIYF. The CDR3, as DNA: TGTGCCAGCAGTGACATCTCAGCAGGAAACTCTGGAAACACCATATATTTT.

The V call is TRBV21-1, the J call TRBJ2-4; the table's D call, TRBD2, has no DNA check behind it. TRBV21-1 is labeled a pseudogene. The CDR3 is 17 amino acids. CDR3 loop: CAINRSSRGARQNIQYF. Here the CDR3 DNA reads TGTGCCATCAACAGATCGTCCCGGGGGGCGCGCCAAAACATTCAGTACTTC.

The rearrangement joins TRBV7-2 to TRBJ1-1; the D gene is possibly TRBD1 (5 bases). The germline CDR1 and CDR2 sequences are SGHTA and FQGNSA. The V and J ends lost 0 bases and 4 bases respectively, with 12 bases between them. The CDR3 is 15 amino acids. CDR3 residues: CASSLATEVGTEAFF. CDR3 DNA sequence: TGTGCCAGCAGCTTAGCGACAGAGGTGGGCACTGAAGCTTTCTTT. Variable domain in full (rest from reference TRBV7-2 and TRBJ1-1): GAGVSQSPSNKVTEKGKDVELRCDPISGHTALYWYRQSLGQGLEFLIYFQGNSAPDKSGLPSDRFSAERTGGSVSTLTIQRTQQEDSAVYLCASSLATEVGTEAFFGQGTRLTVV.

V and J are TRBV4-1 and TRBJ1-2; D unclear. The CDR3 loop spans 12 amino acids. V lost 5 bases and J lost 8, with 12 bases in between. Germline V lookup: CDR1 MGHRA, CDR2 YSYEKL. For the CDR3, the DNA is TGCGCCAGCAGCACCGGGATTCGAGGCTACACCTTC. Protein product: CASSTGIRGYTF.

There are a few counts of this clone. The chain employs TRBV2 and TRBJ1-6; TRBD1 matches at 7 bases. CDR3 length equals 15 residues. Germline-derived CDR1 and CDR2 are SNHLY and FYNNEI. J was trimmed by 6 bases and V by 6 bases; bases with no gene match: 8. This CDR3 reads CASRVRGGSNSPLHF. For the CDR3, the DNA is TGTGCCAGCAGGGTCAGGGGGGGGAGTAATTCACCCCTCCACTTT.

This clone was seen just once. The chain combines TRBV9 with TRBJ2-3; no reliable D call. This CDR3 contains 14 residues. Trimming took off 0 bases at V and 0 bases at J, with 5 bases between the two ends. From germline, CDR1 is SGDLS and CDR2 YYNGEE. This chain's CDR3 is CASSVEPSTDTQYF. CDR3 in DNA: TGTGCCAGCAGCGTAGAACCTAGCACAGATACGCAGTATTTT.

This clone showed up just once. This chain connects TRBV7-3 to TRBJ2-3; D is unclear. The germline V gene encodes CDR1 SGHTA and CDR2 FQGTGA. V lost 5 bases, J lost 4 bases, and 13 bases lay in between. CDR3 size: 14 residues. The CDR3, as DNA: TGTGCCAGCAGCGGCCAGGCCCTCGCAGATACGCAGTATTTT. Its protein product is CASSGQALADTQYF.